This is a list of T cell receptor beta chains from one sample in a study of early T cells in non-severe SARS-CoV-2 infection. A single record per CDR3 protein comes from TCRdb applying MiXCR to the 5' RACE reads. Of 35,000 to 45,000 distinct CDR3 sequences listed, around 5% are singletons. The sample was whole blood. These receptors were obtained from an adult who was a healthcare worker with PCR-confirmed SARS-CoV-2 infection or an uninfected control (not recorded which). Both conserved end residues are part of each CDR3. Fields, in order: J gene, CDR3 length, D gene, clone size, V gene, CDR3 DNA, CDR3 protein. The D gene is left open where the match is weak. Only part of the rows carry a size: once, few, many, or a class if the clone is expanded.

J: TRBJ2-7; length: 16; D: TRBD2; size: .; V: TRBV11-2; DNA: TGTGCCAGCAGCAGGACTAGTGGGGCTGGGACCTACGAGCAGTACTTC; CDR3: CASSRTSGAGTYEQYF
J: TRBJ2-1; length: 15; D: .; size: many; V: TRBV20-1; DNA: TGCAGTGCTAGTTCACAGGGATCCTGGTCAAATGAGCAGTTCTTC; CDR3: CSASSQGSWSNEQFF
J: TRBJ2-7; length: 12; D: TRBD1; size: few; V: TRBV3-1; DNA: TGTGCCAGCGCTGCGACAGGGGCCGAGCAGTACTTC; CDR3: CASAATGAEQYF
J: TRBJ1-6; length: 16; D: TRBD1; size: few; V: TRBV7-6; DNA: TGTGCCAGCAGCTTAGCGCAAGGGACAGGTGGTTCACCCCTCCACTTT; CDR3: CASSLAQGTGGSPLHF
J: TRBJ2-7; length: 13; D: TRBD2; size: many; V: TRBV5-1; DNA: TGCGCCAGCAGCGGAGGGACTAGCGGAGAGCAGTACTTC; CDR3: CASSGGTSGEQYF
J: TRBJ2-7; length: 12; D: .; size: many; V: TRBV6-1; DNA: TGTGCCAGCAGCGTCTCTACGTACGAGCAGTACTTC; CDR3: CASSVSTYEQYF
J: TRBJ1-1; length: 14; D: .; size: many; V: TRBV4-2; DNA: TGTGCCAGCAGCCAACTCTTAACGAACACTGAAGCTTTCTTT; CDR3: CASSQLLTNTEAFF
J: TRBJ2-7; length: 13; D: TRBD2; size: few; V: TRBV6-1; DNA: TGTGCCAGCAGTTCATCTAGCGGTTTAGAGCAGTACTTC; CDR3: CASSSSSGLEQYF
J: TRBJ1-1; length: 14; D: .; size: many; V: TRBV12-3/TRBV12-4; DNA: TGTGCCAGCACCACCAGGCGGACGAACACTGAAGCTTTCTTT; CDR3: CASTTRRTNTEAFF
J: TRBJ2-1; length: 11; D: .; size: few; V: TRBV7-9; DNA: TGTGCCAGCAGCACCCTGGGGGAGCAGTTCTTC; CDR3: CASSTLGEQFF
J: TRBJ1-5; length: 15; D: .; size: many; V: TRBV10-3; DNA: TGTGCCATCAGTGAGCCGGACTTTAGCAATCAGCCCCAGCATTTT; CDR3: CAISEPDFSNQPQHF
J: TRBJ2-3; length: 15; D: TRBD1; size: few; V: TRBV4-2; DNA: TGTGCCAGCAGCTACAGGGGGCGCTTTGGAGATACGCAGTATTTT; CDR3: CASSYRGRFGDTQYF
J: TRBJ2-1; length: 15; D: TRBD2; size: many; V: TRBV20-1; DNA: TGCAGTGCTAGCCCCGGGACTAGCGGTTACAATGAGCAGTTCTTC; CDR3: CSASPGTSGYNEQFF
J: TRBJ2-5; length: 13; D: .; size: many; V: TRBV7-3; DNA: TGTGCCAGCAGCTTATCTCTATTGGAGACCCAGTACTTC; CDR3: CASSLSLLETQYF
J: TRBJ2-2; length: 14; D: .; size: .; V: TRBV2; DNA: TGTGCCAGCAGTGAAGGCCGGTACACCGGGGAGCTGTTTTTT; CDR3: CASSEGRYTGELFF
J: TRBJ2-1; length: 13; D: TRBD2; size: .; V: TRBV7-3; DNA: TGTGCCAGCAGCTTAATGGAAGGGCGGGAGAAGTTCTTC; CDR3: CASSLMEGREKFF
J: TRBJ2-1; length: 13; D: .; size: .; V: TRBV25-1; DNA: TGTGCCAGCAGTGAGTCCTCTTACAATGGGCAGTTCTTC; CDR3: CASSESSYNGQFF
J: TRBJ2-4; length: 11; D: .; size: few; V: TRBV14; DNA: TGTGCCAGCAGCCAAGGTCCCATTCAGTACTTC; CDR3: CASSQGPIQYF